The entry that follows covers one T cell receptor beta chain sequence. Its cognate antigen is unknown. A process of 5'RACE template switching, which added a universal primer site and UMIs, was used to make TCR cDNA. A single record per CDR3 protein comes from TCRdb applying MiXCR to the 5' RACE reads. The repertoire holds about 73,000 distinct CDR3 sequences, with roughly 7.7% as singletons. These data originate in a study of T cells after yellow fever vaccination. In the study overall: Low-cell-number fractions were prepared with SMART-Seq v4 Ultra Low Input. Study-wide results and caveats: Sorted repertoires could include abundant contaminating clonotypes from bulk cells. Clonotypes appearing in both CD4 and CD8 compartments existed, and their share was small.

The trim removed 4 bases at V and 6 bases at J, leaving 5 bases unmatched. The CDR3 has 13 amino acids. Germline CDR1 and CDR2: SEHNR and FQNEAQ (reference sequence). This sequence was found in a young man who received the YFV17D yellow fever vaccine. The specimen comprised CD8+ T cells sorted from PBMCs, sampled on the day of the yellow fever booster vaccination. The chain is built from TRBV7-9 and TRBJ1-2, with 7 positions matching TRBD1. CDR3 nucleotides: TGTGCCAGCAGCTCGACAGGGAGGGATGGCTACACCTTC. The encoded protein is CASSSTGRDGYTF.